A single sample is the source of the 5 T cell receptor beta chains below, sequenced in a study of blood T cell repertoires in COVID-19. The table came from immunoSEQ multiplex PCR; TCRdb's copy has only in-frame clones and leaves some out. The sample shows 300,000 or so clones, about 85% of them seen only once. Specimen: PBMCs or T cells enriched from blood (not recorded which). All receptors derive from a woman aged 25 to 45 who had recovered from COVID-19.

The CDR3 region is CASSGWGVQPYGYTF. In DNA form, the CDR3 reads TGTGCCAGTAGTGGGTGGGGGGTCCAACCCTATGGCTACACCTTC. The rearrangement links TRBV19 to TRBJ1-2; D is possibly TRBD1 (5 bases). The CDR3 has 15 residues. Germline CDR1 and CDR2: LNHDA and SQIVND (reference sequence). Trimming cost V 5 bases and J 4 bases, with 17 bases left between them.

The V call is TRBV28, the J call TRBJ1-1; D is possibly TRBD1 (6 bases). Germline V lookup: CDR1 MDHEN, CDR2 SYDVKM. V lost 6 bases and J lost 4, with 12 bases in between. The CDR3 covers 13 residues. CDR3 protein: CASSRTGSTEAFF. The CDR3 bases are TGTGCCAGCAGCCGAACAGGGAGCACTGAAGCTTTCTTT. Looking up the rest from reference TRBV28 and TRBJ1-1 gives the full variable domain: DVKVTQSSRYLVKRTGEKVFLECVQDMDHENMFWYRQDPGLGLRLIYFSYDVKMKEKGDIPEGYSVSREKKERFSLILESASTNQTSMYLCASSRTGSTEAFFGQGTRLTVV.

This CDR3 reads CAWSVFPGQNGYTF. CDR3 in DNA: TGTGCCTGGAGTGTTTTTCCGGGACAGAACGGCTACACCTTC. The chain has TRBV30 and TRBJ1-2; TRBD1 agrees at 7 bases. V lost 0 bases, J lost 8 bases, and 9 bases stayed unmatched. The CDR3 runs to 14 residues. Germline CDR1 GTSNPN, CDR2 SVGIG (reference sequence).

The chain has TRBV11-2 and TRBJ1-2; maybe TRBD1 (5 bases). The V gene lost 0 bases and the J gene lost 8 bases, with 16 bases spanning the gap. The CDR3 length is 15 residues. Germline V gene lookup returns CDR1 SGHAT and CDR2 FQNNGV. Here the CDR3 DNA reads TGTGCCAGCAGCTTAGATCCGTCAGGGATCTACGGCTACACCTTC. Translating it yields CASSLDPSGIYGYTF.

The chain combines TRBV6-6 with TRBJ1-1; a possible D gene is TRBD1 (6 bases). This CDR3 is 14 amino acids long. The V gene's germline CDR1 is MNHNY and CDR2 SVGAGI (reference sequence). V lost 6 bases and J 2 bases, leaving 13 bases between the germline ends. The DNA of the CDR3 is TGTGCCAGCAGACGCGAGGACAGCAACACTGAAGCTTTCTTT. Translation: CASRREDSNTEAFF.